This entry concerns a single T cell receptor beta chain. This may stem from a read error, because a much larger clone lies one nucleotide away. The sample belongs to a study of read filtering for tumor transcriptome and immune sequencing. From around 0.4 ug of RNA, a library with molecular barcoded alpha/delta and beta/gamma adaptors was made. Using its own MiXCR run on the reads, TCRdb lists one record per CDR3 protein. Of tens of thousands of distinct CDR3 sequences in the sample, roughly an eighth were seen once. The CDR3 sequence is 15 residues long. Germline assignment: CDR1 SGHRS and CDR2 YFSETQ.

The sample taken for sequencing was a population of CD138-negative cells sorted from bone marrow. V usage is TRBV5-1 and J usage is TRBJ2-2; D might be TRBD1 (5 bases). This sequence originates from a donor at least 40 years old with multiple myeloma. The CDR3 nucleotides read TGCGCCAGCAGCTTGGAGTCAGGGAACACCAGGGAGCTGTTTTTT. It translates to CASSLESGNTRELFF.